The 17 T cell receptor beta chains in this list originate from one sample, sequenced in a study of spatial heterogeneity in lung cancer. The study's findings and limits: In tumors, expanded intratumoral alpha and beta TCR counts tracked mutation counts.

TCRdb independently ran MiXCR on the 5' RACE reads; one entry per CDR3 protein. The table has about 5,100 distinct CDR3 sequences, approximately 5.8% seen once. Antigens for these TCRs are unknown. Time point in this sample: sample taken at primary tumor resection. This sample comprised lung tumor tissue, obtained at surgery. These receptors all stem from a female donor with early-stage non-small cell lung cancer.

Comments on this clonotype: A library made for alpha chains picked up this beta chain off target, so its size means little. This chain connects TRBV29-1 to TRBJ2-4, with 9 bases lining up with TRBD1. Germline CDR1 is SQVTM and CDR2 is ANQGSEA. There are 13 residues in the CDR3. Germline trimming cut 1 base from V and 8 bases from J; bases unmatched to any gene: 3. CDR3 in DNA: TGCAGCGTTGAAGGGACAGGGGAAGACATTCAGTACTTC. It specifies CSVEGTGEDIQYF. Using reference TRBV29-1 and TRBJ2-4 for the parts outside the CDR3, the full variable domain is SAVISQKPSRDICQRGTSLTIQCQVDSQVTMMFWYRQQPGQSLTLIATANQGSEATYESGFVIDKFPISRPNLTFSTLTVSNMSPEDSSIYLCSVEGTGEDIQYFGAGTRLSVL.

Ten or more counts support this clonotype. This beta chain is a stray read from a library made for alpha chains; its abundance is not meaningful. The chain links TRBV6-5 to TRBJ1-2, with 9 bases identical to TRBD1. Germline lookup yields CDR1 MNHEY and CDR2 SVGAGI. V shed 5 bases and J 5 bases; nucleotides not matched to a gene: 6. The CDR3 contains 14 residues. This chain's CDR3 is CASSQGQGGYGYTF. In DNA, the CDR3 is TGTGCCAGCAGTCAGGGACAGGGAGGATATGGCTACACCTTC.

This clonotype was found many times. This beta chain slipped into a library made for alpha chains as a stray read, so its size is not meaningful. This chain joins TRBV19 and TRBJ1-5, with 10 bases aligning to TRBD1. V was pared by 5 bases and J by 6 bases, with 7 bases of the junction left unmatched. The CDR3 is 15 residues long. Germline-derived CDR1 and CDR2 are LNHDA and SQIVND (reference sequence). The CDR3 nucleotides read TGTGCCAGTAGTGTCGACAGGGGGCTAATTCAGCCCCAGCATTTT. Encoded protein: CASSVDRGLIQPQHF.

Relative to its sample, this clonotype is medium-sized. As an off-target read in a library built for alpha chains, this beta chain has a frequency of little significance. The chain links TRBV12-3 or TRBV12-4 to TRBJ1-6, with D hard to call. The CDR3 runs 14 residues. Deletions cut 1 base from V and 7 bases from J, with 8 bases between. This CDR3 is CASSLGSQNSPLHF. In nucleotides, the CDR3 is TGTGCCAGCAGTTTAGGGTCCCAAAATTCACCCCTCCACTTT.

This clonotype was observed at least ten times. Since it is a stray read in a library aimed at alpha chains, this beta chain has a size that is not meaningful. This chain uses TRBV27 with TRBJ2-1; TRBD2 agrees at 9 bases. J gave up 8 bases and V 7 bases, and 9 bases lay outside the gene matches. Germline CDR1 and CDR2: MNHEY and SMNVEV (reference sequence). The CDR3 covers 14 residues. CDR3 sequence: CASTQIAGVDEQFF. DNA of the CDR3: TGTGCCAGCACGCAGATAGCGGGAGTCGATGAGCAGTTCTTC.

By sample fraction, this clonotype is medium-sized (0.01 to 0.1%). This beta chain represents an off-target read in a library built for alpha chains; its size is of limited meaning. V is TRBV12-3 or TRBV12-4 and J is TRBJ2-1, with unresolved D. V gave up 3 bases and J gave up 9 bases, with 6 bases separating them. This CDR3 has 11 residues. The CDR3 reads CASSFSGEQFF. In DNA, the CDR3 is TGTGCCAGCAGTTTTAGTGGTGAGCAGTTCTTC.

This clonotype is classed as medium-sized. This beta chain turned up in a library designed for alpha chains; as an off-target read, its abundance says little. CDR3 bases: TGTGCCAGCAGCTTACAACAGAAACAAGAGACCCAGTACTTC. Amino acid sequence: CASSLQQKQETQYF. The J gene is TRBJ2-5, the V gene TRBV7-2, with D hard to call. The germline V and J ends were trimmed by 2 bases and 2 bases, with 9 bases remaining between them. The CDR3 sequence is 14 residues long. Germline lookup yields CDR1 SGHTA and CDR2 FQGNSA. Full variable domain (missing parts from reference TRBV7-2 and TRBJ2-5): GAGVSQSPSNKVTEKGKDVELRCDPISGHTALYWYRQSLGQGLEFLIYFQGNSAPDKSGLPSDRFSAERTGGSVSTLTIQRTQQEDSAVYLCASSLQQKQETQYFGPGTRLLVL.

As for this clonotype: This beta chain is a stray sequence in a library constructed for alpha chains; its clone size is not meaningful. The chain joins TRBV27 to TRBJ1-2; D is unresolved. The V end was cut by 4 bases, the J end by 9 bases, with 15 bases between. The CDR3 spans 13 residues. Germline V gene sequence: CDR1 MNHEY, CDR2 SMNVEV (reference sequence). The DNA of the CDR3 is TGTGCCAGCAGTTCCAGCCTAAGTGGAAGCTACACCTTC. Amino acids: CASSSSLSGSYTF.

This clonotype was observed at least ten times. As an off-target read in a library built for alpha chains, this beta chain has a frequency of little significance. The chain recombines TRBV7-3 with TRBJ2-3; either TRBD1 or TRBD2 may supply D (5 bases each). CDR3 length equals 17 residues. The germline CDR1 and CDR2 sequences are SGHTA and FQGTGA. Trimming shortened V by 4 bases and J by 5 bases, and 22 bases separated the two germline ends. The CDR3, as DNA: TGTGCCAGCAGCTCCGACCTCGGGACGACGGGCGGAGATACGCAGTATTTT. Protein sequence: CASSSDLGTTGGDTQYF.

This clonotype was seen a handful of times. This beta chain is an off-target read within a library intended for alpha chains, so its frequency means little. The chain has TRBV20-1 and TRBJ2-5, with 12 bases identical to TRBD2. Germline-derived CDR1 and CDR2 are DFQATT and SNEGSKA (reference sequence). The V gene end was trimmed by 5 bases and the J gene end by 5 bases; junction bases not matched to a gene: 9. The CDR3 is 15 amino acids. DNA of the CDR3: TGCAGTGCTCCGAAGACTAGCGGGAGCCGGGAGACCCAGTACTTC. Residues: CSAPKTSGSRETQYF.

This clonotype is large (0.1 to 1%) within its sample. This beta chain is off target for a library built for alpha chains, so its abundance means little. The rearrangement uses TRBV20-1 and TRBJ2-5; 7 bases fit TRBD2. Germline V CDR1 and CDR2: DFQATT, SNEGSKA (reference sequence). V dropped 3 bases and J dropped 5; count of bases not matched to a gene: 6. There are 13 residues in the CDR3. In nucleotides, the CDR3 is TGCAGTGCTAGGGTGACTAGCAAGGAGACCCAGTACTTC. Translation gives CSARVTSKETQYF.

This clonotype was seen ten or more times. This beta chain represents an off-target read in a library built for alpha chains; its size is of limited meaning. The rearrangement uses TRBV30 and TRBJ1-1; D is undetermined. Trimming took off 0 bases at V and 4 bases at J, with 9 bases between the two ends. Germline-derived CDR1 and CDR2 are GTSNPN and SVGIG (reference sequence). The CDR3 runs 13 residues. The chain's CDR3 is CAWSVTGGTEAFF. In DNA form, the CDR3 reads TGTGCCTGGAGTGTCACCGGTGGCACTGAAGCTTTCTTT. Using reference TRBV30 and TRBJ1-1 for the parts outside the CDR3, the full variable domain is SQTIHQWPATLVQPVGSPLSLECTVEGTSNPNLYWYRQAAGRGLQLLFYSVGIGQISSEVPQNLSASRPQDRQFILSSKKLLLSDSGFYLCAWSVTGGTEAFFGQGTRLTVV.

This clonotype is labeled as medium-sized. The library was built for alpha chains, so this beta chain is an off-target read and its size means little. This chain connects TRBV5-1 to TRBJ1-2; D perhaps matches TRBD1 (6 bases). Looked up from germline, CDR1 is SGHRS and CDR2 is YFSETQ. V gave up 3 bases and J gave up 4 bases, with 10 bases separating them. This CDR3 has 13 residues. For the CDR3, the DNA is TGCGCCAGCAGCTGGGACAAATCCTATGGCTACACCTTC. Encoded protein: CASSWDKSYGYTF.

Remarks on this clonotype: This beta chain represents an off-target read in a library built for alpha chains; its size is of limited meaning. The gene calls are TRBV14 and TRBJ2-5, with TRBD2 matching over 8 bases. Looked up from germline, CDR1 is SGHDN and CDR2 is FVKESK. V lost 4 bases and J lost 1; bases outside the gene matches: 2. CDR3 length equals 14 residues. The CDR3 reads CASSRRGVQETQYF. The CDR3 DNA follows: TGTGCCAGCAGCCGGCGGGGGGTCCAAGAGACCCAGTACTTC.

This clonotype was detected ten times or more. For a library built for alpha chains, this beta chain is a stray read; little rests on its size. The gene calls are TRBV20-1 and TRBJ2-3; 12 positions match TRBD2. The CDR3 is 19 residues long. Trimming at V came to 1 base and at J to 1 base, leaving 12 bases not matched to a gene. Germline assignment: CDR1 DFQATT and CDR2 SNEGSKA (reference sequence). CDR3 sequence (DNA): TGCAGTGCTAGAGTCTCTAGCGGGGGGGCCGGATTGGGCACAGATACGCAGTATTTT. Its translation: CSARVSSGGAGLGTDTQYF.

This clonotype occurred many times. The library was designed around alpha chains, so this beta chain is a stray read whose abundance carries little weight. The J gene is TRBJ2-2, the V gene TRBV19; D is tentatively TRBD1 or TRBD2 (5 bases each). The germline CDR1 and CDR2 sequences are LNHDA and SQIVND (reference sequence). Trimming pared 3 bases from V and 4 bases from J, leaving 9 bases between. This CDR3 contains 14 residues. CDR3 amino acids: CASSIGGTTGELFF. The CDR3 coding sequence is TGTGCCAGTAGTATTGGTGGGACCACCGGGGAGCTGTTTTTT.

At least ten counts were recorded for this clonotype. The size of this beta chain means little, since it is a stray read in a library made for alpha chains. The chain carries TRBV6-6 and TRBJ1-4; D remains ambiguous. The V end was cut by 4 bases, the J end by 5 bases, with 8 bases between. Looked up from germline, CDR1 is MNHNY and CDR2 is SVGAGI (reference sequence). The CDR3 extends over 13 amino acids. The CDR3, as DNA: TGTGCCAGCAGTTCCAGTTCGAATGAAAAACTGTTTTTT. This translates into CASSSSSNEKLFF.